This TCR beta chain was sequenced during a study of control samples from healthy donors and cancer patients. The CDR3 contains 16 residues. Germline CDR1 MNHEY, CDR2 SVGEGT. Trimming at V came to 3 bases and at J to 4 bases, leaving 6 bases not matched to a gene. Assay: immunoSEQ multiplex PCR; the TCRdb copy retains only in-frame clones and omits some. The table has 57,000 or so clones, roughly 94% seen once. The V gene is TRBV6-2 or TRBV6-3, the J gene TRBJ2-2; 9 bases are a match to TRBD2. The origin of this receptor is a man aged 25-45 years in good health. Material: blood. The CDR3 region has the DNA TGTGCCAGCAGTTATACGCTAGCGGGGACCACCGGGGAGCTGTTTTTT. Its protein product is CASSYTLAGTTGELFF.